The 25 T cell receptor beta chains presented below share a single source sample, sequenced in a study of blood T cell repertoires in COVID-19. Sequencing used immunoSEQ multiplex PCR; TCRdb keeps in-frame clones, though not all of them. The data hold about 300,000 clones, with over 75% observed a single time. Sample: PBMCs or T cells enriched from blood (not recorded which). Every receptor here comes from a woman between 25 and 40 years old who had recovered from COVID-19.

As regards this clone: Additional DNA sequences in this sample encode the identical CDR3. The gene calls are TRBV7-2 and TRBJ2-7; 9 nucleotides align to TRBD2. This CDR3 spans 15 amino acids. The V gene's germline CDR1 is SGHTA and CDR2 FQGNSA. Trimming at V came to 1 base and at J to 4 bases, leaving 5 bases not matched to a gene. The CDR3 is CASSLGLAGTYEQYF. The CDR3 bases are TGTGCCAGCAGCTTAGGGCTAGCGGGAACTTACGAGCAGTACTTC.

The J gene is TRBJ2-3, the V gene TRBV15; the match to TRBD2 covers 14 bases. The germline V gene has CDR1 LNHNV and CDR2 YYDKDF (reference sequence). Germline trimming cut 6 bases from V and 6 bases from J; bases unmatched to any gene: 11. This CDR3 has 17 amino acids. CDR3 DNA: TGTGCCACCAGTAGCTTTACCGGGACTAGCGGGAGCGATACGCAGTATTTT. Translation gives CATSSFTGTSGSDTQYF.

In its sample, this clone was seen a few times. The chain joins TRBV6-4 to TRBJ2-3; weak D call: TRBD1 (5 bases). V shed 2 bases and J shed 2 bases, with 8 bases lying between them. The CDR3 sequence is 14 residues long. The germline V gene encodes CDR1 MRHNA and CDR2 SNTAGT. CDR3 sequence: CASSDDGATDTQYF. CDR3 sequence (DNA): TGTGCCAGCAGTGACGATGGGGCCACAGATACGCAGTATTTT.

The chain recombines TRBV28 with TRBJ2-7; 7 nucleotides align to TRBD2. The CDR3 contains 14 residues. The V segment lost 11 bases and the J segment 2 bases; nucleotides outside the gene matches: 12. Germline V gene data show CDR1 as MDHEN and CDR2 as SYDVKM. Here the CDR3 DNA reads TGTGCCCTCCATCCTGCGGGAGACCCCTACGAGCAGTACTTC. Translation: CALHPAGDPYEQYF.

V gene TRBV7-2 combines with J gene TRBJ2-7; no firm D call. V dropped 6 bases and J dropped 4 bases, with 13 bases sitting between them. Germline V gene data show CDR1 as SGHTA and CDR2 as FQGNSA. The CDR3 covers 13 residues. CDR3 amino acids: CASRPDLRYEQYF. Written as DNA, the CDR3 is TGTGCCAGCAGACCCGACTTGAGGTACGAGCAGTACTTC.

This sequence joins TRBV2 and TRBJ1-1; D is possibly TRBD1 (5 bases). The CDR3 runs 14 residues. The V and J ends lost 6 bases and 3 bases respectively, with 14 bases between them. Per germline, CDR1 SNHLY and CDR2 FYNNEI. The chain's CDR3 is CASSERGLYTEAFF. CDR3 DNA sequence: TGTGCCAGCAGCGAACGGGGACTGTACACTGAAGCTTTCTTT.

The genes are TRBV28 and TRBJ2-2; TRBD2 aligns across 12 bases. Germline lookup yields CDR1 MDHEN and CDR2 SYDVKM. The CDR3 has 19 amino acids. The junction had 13 bases not matched to a gene; V was cut back by 2 bases and J by 6 bases. The CDR3 coding sequence is TGTGCCAGCAGTTTAGTGGCTAGCGGGAGGGCCATGGTAGCCGGGGAGCTGTTTTTT. Amino acid sequence: CASSLVASGRAMVAGELFF.

The chain carries TRBV7-3 and TRBJ2-1, with 7 positions matching TRBD2. Germline V lookup: CDR1 SGHTA, CDR2 FQGTGA. This CDR3 comprises 14 residues. J lost 4 bases, V lost 6 bases, and 6 bases had no gene match. CDR3 sequence (DNA): TGTGCCAGCAGTCCTAGCGGCGATTACAATGAGCAGTTCTTC. The encoded protein is CASSPSGDYNEQFF.

The CDR3 DNA follows: TGTGCCAGCAGCTTAGCGCTAGCGGGATTTTACAATGAGCAGTTCTTC. Translating gives CASSLALAGFYNEQFF. V is TRBV7-2 and J is TRBJ2-1; 9 positions agree with TRBD2. CDR1 and CDR2 (germline): SGHTA, FQGNSA. The CDR3 covers 16 residues. The V and J ends lost 0 bases and 4 bases, in that order; junction bases with no gene match: 4.

This clone has only one observation. The chain has TRBV5-4 and TRBJ1-1; D might be TRBD1 (6 bases). Germline values: CDR1 SGHNT, CDR2 YYREEE (reference sequence). This CDR3 region has 18 residues. The V gene lost 0 bases and the J gene lost 2 bases, with 20 bases spanning the gap. CDR3 in amino acids: CASSLGGFGRGPNTEAFF. In DNA, the CDR3 is TGTGCCAGCAGCTTGGGAGGGTTTGGCAGGGGCCCTAACACTGAAGCTTTCTTT.

The chain carries TRBV6-5 and TRBJ1-3, with 7 bases aligning to TRBD1. The CDR3 runs to 15 residues. Germline V gene lookup returns CDR1 MNHEY and CDR2 SVGAGI. Unmatched junction bases numbered 4, after V lost 5 bases and J lost 0 bases. This CDR3 reads CASSTGQNSGNTIYF. The CDR3 nucleotides read TGTGCCAGCAGTACGGGACAGAACTCTGGAAACACCATATATTTT.

This clone appeared a single time. The chain uses TRBV4-3 and TRBJ2-2; D gene unclear. The CDR3 is 13 amino acids. The germline gives CDR1 LGHNA, CDR2 YSLEER. Trimming shortened V by 0 bases and J by 7 bases, and 6 bases separated the two germline ends. The CDR3 sequence is CASSQDRGGELFF. The CDR3 DNA reads as TGCGCCAGCAGCCAAGATCGAGGCGGGGAGCTGTTTTTT.

The chain carries TRBV27 and TRBJ1-5, with TRBD1 matching over 7 bases. The CDR3 totals 18 residues. Germline loops: CDR1 MNHEY, CDR2 SMNVEV (reference sequence). Trimming took 5 bases from V and 3 from J; bases not matched to a gene: 16. The CDR3 spells CASSQKRTGTDDNQPQHF. The DNA of the CDR3 is TGTGCCAGCAGTCAAAAACGAACCGGGACAGACGACAATCAGCCCCAGCATTTT.

This sequence joins TRBV30 and TRBJ1-6; D gene unclear. CDR3 length: 11 amino acids. The germline gives CDR1 GTSNPN, CDR2 SVGIG (reference sequence). The germline V and J ends were trimmed by 1 base and 10 bases, with 5 bases remaining between them. For the CDR3, the DNA is TGTGCCTGGAGTGCAGGATCACCCCTCCACTTT. Its translation is CAWSAGSPLHF.

The V call is TRBV4-3, the J call TRBJ2-2; 11 bases agree with TRBD2. J gave up 7 bases and V 0 bases, and 13 bases lay outside the gene matches. This CDR3 region has 19 residues. Germline V CDR1 and CDR2: LGHNA, YSLEER. The CDR3 nucleotides read TGCGCCAGCAGCCAAGATTTAGGAGGTCTAGCGGGAGGTTTCGGGGAGCTGTTTTTT. Translated: CASSQDLGGLAGGFGELFF.

As regards this clone: The identical CDR3 is also encoded by other nucleotide sequences in the sample. The gene calls are TRBV10-3 and TRBJ2-3; 11 nucleotides align to TRBD1. CDR3 length: 14 residues. Germline V gene sequence: CDR1 ENHRY, CDR2 SYGVKD. V was pared by 6 bases and J by 3 bases, with 2 bases of the junction left unmatched. The CDR3 loop reads CAIRGTGGTDTQYF. The DNA for the CDR3 is TGTGCCATCAGGGGGACAGGGGGTACAGATACGCAGTATTTT.

As to this clone: The sample contains more than one DNA sequence encoding this CDR3. The V and J genes are TRBV28 and TRBJ1-2, with 9 bases that match TRBD1. This CDR3 region has 14 residues. In germline, CDR1 is MDHEN, CDR2 SYDVKM. Trimming at V came to 5 bases and at J to 5 bases, leaving 6 bases not matched to a gene. In DNA form, the CDR3 reads TGTGCCAGCAGTAGCACAGGGGGCGATTATGGCTACACCTTC. Residues: CASSSTGGDYGYTF.

CDR3 loop: CASRASTDTQYF. CDR3 nucleotide sequence: TGTGCCAGCAGAGCTAGCACAGATACGCAGTATTTT. The chain links TRBV27 to TRBJ2-3; D is unresolved. Germline CDR1 MNHEY, CDR2 SMNVEV (reference sequence). The CDR3 runs to 12 residues. The V end lost 6 bases, the J end lost 0 bases, and 4 bases lay between the germline ends.

This clone came up once. The genes are TRBV21-1 and TRBJ2-3; the table's TRBD2 call for D was not verified on the DNA. TRBV21-1 is shown as a pseudogene. The CDR3 sequence is 17 residues long. CDR3 coding DNA: TGTGCCAGCAGCAAAAGGAAGGCTAGCCAAAGCACAGATACGCAGTATTTT. Its protein product is CASSKRKASQSTDTQYF.

The rearrangement links TRBV18 to TRBJ2-7; D remains ambiguous. Germline lookup yields CDR1 KGHSH and CDR2 LQKENI. The V end lost 3 bases, the J end lost 4 bases, and 10 bases lay between the germline ends. The CDR3 contains 13 residues. CDR3 sequence reads: CASSPKPNYEQYF. The CDR3 DNA reads TGTGCCAGCTCACCGAAGCCGAATTACGAGCAGTACTTC.

DNA for the CDR3: TGTGCCAGCAGCTTGGTGACAGGCAGCGCCTCCTATAATTCACCCCTCCACTTT. Amino acid sequence: CASSLVTGSASYNSPLHF. The chain has TRBV5-8 and TRBJ1-6; a weak D match, TRBD1 (6 bases). Trimming removed 0 bases from V and 0 bases from J, with 13 bases in between. The V gene's germline CDR1 is SGHTS and CDR2 YDEGEE. The CDR3 is 18 amino acids.

The CDR3: CASSEVKGTEAFF. The CDR3 region has the DNA TGTGCCAGCAGTGAAGTTAAGGGGACTGAAGCTTTCTTT. V usage is TRBV6-4 and J usage is TRBJ1-1; possibly TRBD1 for D (5 bases). The CDR3 consists of 13 residues. Trimming removed 3 bases from V and 5 bases from J, with 10 bases in between. Germline CDR1 MRHNA, CDR2 SNTAGT.

This clone showed up just once. V and J are TRBV13 and TRBJ2-7, with 9 bases identical to TRBD1. The CDR3 sequence is 15 residues long. Trimming cost V 2 bases and J 4 bases; bases outside gene matches: 6. The germline V gene has CDR1 PRHDT and CDR2 FYEKMQ (reference sequence). DNA of the CDR3: TGTGCCAGCAGCTTATATACAGGGGGCAAATACGAGCAGTACTTC. It specifies CASSLYTGGKYEQYF.

The chain joins TRBV30 to TRBJ2-2; perhaps TRBD2 as D (5 bases). Trimming removed 0 bases from V and 8 bases from J, with 19 bases in between. The CDR3 consists of 16 residues. CDR1 and CDR2 (germline): GTSNPN, SVGIG (reference sequence). The DNA for the CDR3 is TGTGCCTGGAGTGTACGGGGTGTAAGCCGAACAGGGGAGCTGTTTTTT. Protein product: CAWSVRGVSRTGELFF.

The J gene is TRBJ2-5, the V gene TRBV11-3; 7 bases agree with TRBD2. This CDR3 spans 15 amino acids. With V trimmed by 5 bases and J by 4 bases, 10 bases remained unmatched. Looked up from germline, CDR1 is SGHNT and CDR2 is YENEEA. CDR3 protein: CASSDAGSGIETQYF. The CDR3 nucleotides are TGTGCCAGCAGCGACGCCGGGAGCGGGATAGAGACCCAGTACTTC. Full variable domain (missing parts from reference TRBV11-3 and TRBJ2-5): EAGVVQSPRYKIIEKKQPVAFWCNPISGHNTLYWYLQNLGQGPELLIRYENEEAVDDSQLPKDRFSAERLKGVDSTLKIQPAELGDSAVYLCASSDAGSGIETQYFGPGTRLLVL.